This TCR beta chain was identified during a study of blood T cell repertoires in COVID-19. Background on the study: Sites across the United States, Italy and Spain contributed samples from acute and convalescent COVID-19. T cells, B-cell-depleted T cells, or PBMCs provided the cDNA or gDNA that served as material.

How the authors handled the data: Estimation of nucleated cell counts relied on the amplification of reference gene primers. Only in-frame clones appear in the TCRdb table, and some are missing; sequencing was by immunoSEQ multiplex PCR. V, J and clone size were drawn from that table, and D and trimming were deduced from the DNA. The data hold 180,000 or so clones, with more than 75% observed a single time. The germline gives CDR1 MNHEY, CDR2 SMNVEV (reference sequence). V lost 7 bases to trimming and J lost 1 base, with 22 bases between them. The CDR3 sequence is 17 residues long. Participants came from some 23 US areas, aged roughly 18 to 100 years.

The receptor was derived from a human donor with acute COVID-19. The donor label of this sample is uncertain. The J gene is TRBJ1-1, the V gene TRBV27, with a weak D call TRBD1 (6 bases). What was sequenced was PBMCs or T cells enriched from blood (not recorded which). The CDR3 region has the DNA TGTGCCAGCAATCCCCAGGGGCCATCTGGGGGGAACACTGAAGCTTTCTTT. It encodes CASNPQGPSGGNTEAFF.